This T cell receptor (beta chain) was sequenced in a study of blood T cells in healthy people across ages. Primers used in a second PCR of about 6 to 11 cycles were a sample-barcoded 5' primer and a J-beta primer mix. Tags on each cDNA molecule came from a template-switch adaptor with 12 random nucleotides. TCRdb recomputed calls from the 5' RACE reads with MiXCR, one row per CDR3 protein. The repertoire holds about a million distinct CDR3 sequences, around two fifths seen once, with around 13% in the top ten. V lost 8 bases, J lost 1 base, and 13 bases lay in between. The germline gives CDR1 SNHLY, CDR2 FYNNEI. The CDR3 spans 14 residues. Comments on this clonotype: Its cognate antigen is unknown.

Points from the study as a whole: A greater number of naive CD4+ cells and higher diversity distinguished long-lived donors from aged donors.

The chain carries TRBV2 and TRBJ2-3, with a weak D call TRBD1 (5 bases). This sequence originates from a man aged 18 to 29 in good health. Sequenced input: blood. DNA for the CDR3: TGTGCCAGCTCCAAACTCAGGGGCACAGATACGCAGTATTTT. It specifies CASSKLRGTDTQYF.